This TCR beta chain was documented in a study of OX40 agonist ivuxolimab in advanced cancers. Study as a whole: In this cohort, patients received ivuxolimab, an agonistic anti-OX40 (CD134) antibody. With a range of roughly 20 to 79, age averaged 60 years, and 65% to 90% were male.

Overall study findings and caveats: Both blood CD4+ and CD8+ T cells showed clonal growth by week 6 at 0.1 to 3.0 mg/kg.

The data were produced by immunoSEQ multiplex PCR, yet TCRdb's version contains in-frame clones alone and is incomplete. This sample has roughly 30,000 clones, with around 74% found just once. Germline trimming cut 7 bases from V and 9 bases from J; bases unmatched to any gene: 11. This CDR3 comprises 15 residues. The V gene's germline CDR1 is MNHEY and CDR2 SMNVEV (reference sequence). Blood draws occurred at baseline, cycle 4 day 1, and cycle 7 day 1. As regards this clone: Its antigen is undetermined.

The J gene is TRBJ2-1, the V gene TRBV27; 11 positions agree with TRBD2. This sample comprised CD4+ or CD8+ T cells sorted from blood, obtained in a trial of the OX40 agonist ivuxolimab. The receptor comes from an adult with an advanced solid tumor such as melanoma, head and neck, liver or kidney cancer. The CDR3: CASNLLAGGPFEQFF. CDR3 coding DNA: TGTGCCAGCAACCTCCTAGCGGGGGGCCCATTTGAGCAGTTCTTC.